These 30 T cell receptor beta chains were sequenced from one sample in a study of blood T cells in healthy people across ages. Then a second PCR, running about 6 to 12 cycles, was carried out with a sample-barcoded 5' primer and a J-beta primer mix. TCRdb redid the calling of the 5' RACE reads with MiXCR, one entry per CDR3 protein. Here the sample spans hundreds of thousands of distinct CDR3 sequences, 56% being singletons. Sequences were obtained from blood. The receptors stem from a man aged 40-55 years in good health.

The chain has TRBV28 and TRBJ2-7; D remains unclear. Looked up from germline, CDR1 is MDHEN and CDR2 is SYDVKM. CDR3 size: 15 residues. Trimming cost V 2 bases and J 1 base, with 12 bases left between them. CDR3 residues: CASSLQGSLSYEQYF. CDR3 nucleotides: TGTGCCAGCAGTTTACAAGGCAGCCTTTCCTACGAGCAGTACTTC. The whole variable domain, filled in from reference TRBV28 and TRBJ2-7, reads DVKVTQSSRYLVKRTGEKVFLECVQDMDHENMFWYRQDPGLGLRLIYFSYDVKMKEKGDIPEGYSVSREKKERFSLILESASTNQTSMYLCASSLQGSLSYEQYFGPGTRLTVT.

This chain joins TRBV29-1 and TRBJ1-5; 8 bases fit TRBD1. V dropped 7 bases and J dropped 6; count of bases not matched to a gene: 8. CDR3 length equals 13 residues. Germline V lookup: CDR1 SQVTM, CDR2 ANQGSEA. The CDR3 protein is CSAVDRAGQPQHF. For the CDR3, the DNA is TGCAGCGCAGTGGACAGGGCAGGTCAGCCCCAGCATTTT.

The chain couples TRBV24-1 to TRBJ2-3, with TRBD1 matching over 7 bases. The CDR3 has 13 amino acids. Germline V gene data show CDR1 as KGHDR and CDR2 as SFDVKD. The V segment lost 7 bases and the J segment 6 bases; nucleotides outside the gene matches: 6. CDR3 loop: CATRTGAVDTQYF. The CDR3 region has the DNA TGTGCCACCAGAACAGGGGCCGTGGATACGCAGTATTTT.

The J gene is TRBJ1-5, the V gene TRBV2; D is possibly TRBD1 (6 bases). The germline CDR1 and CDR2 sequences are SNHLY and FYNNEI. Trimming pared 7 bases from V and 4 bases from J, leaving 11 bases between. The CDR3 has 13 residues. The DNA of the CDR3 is TGTGCCAGCACCGGGGGGACAAATCAGCCCCAGCATTTT. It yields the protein CASTGGTNQPQHF.

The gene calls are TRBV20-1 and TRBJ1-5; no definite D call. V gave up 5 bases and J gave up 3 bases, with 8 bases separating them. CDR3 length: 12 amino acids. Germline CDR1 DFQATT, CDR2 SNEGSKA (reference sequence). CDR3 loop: CSAGGTNQPQHF. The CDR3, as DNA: TGCAGTGCTGGAGGAACCAATCAGCCCCAGCATTTT.

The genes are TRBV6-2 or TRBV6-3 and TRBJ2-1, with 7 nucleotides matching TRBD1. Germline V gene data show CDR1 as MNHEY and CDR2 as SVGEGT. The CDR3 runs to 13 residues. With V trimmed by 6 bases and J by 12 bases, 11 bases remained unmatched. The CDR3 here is CASRGTGDGGQFF. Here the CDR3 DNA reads TGTGCCAGCAGGGGCACAGGGGACGGAGGGCAGTTCTTC.

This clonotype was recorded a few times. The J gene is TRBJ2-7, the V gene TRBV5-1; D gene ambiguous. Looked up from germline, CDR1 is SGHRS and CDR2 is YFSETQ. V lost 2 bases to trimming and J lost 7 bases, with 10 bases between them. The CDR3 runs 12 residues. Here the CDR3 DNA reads TGCGCCAGCAGCTTATGGCAGGAGGAGCAGTACTTC. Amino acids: CASSLWQEEQYF.

The CDR3 nucleotides read TGTGCCAGCAGACGCTCCGGGACTAGTGGTTACAATGAGCAGTTCTTC. The encoded protein is CASRRSGTSGYNEQFF. The chain joins TRBV6-5 to TRBJ2-1, with 8 bases aligning to TRBD2. This CDR3 has 16 amino acids. Trimming cost V 6 bases and J 4 bases; bases outside gene matches: 11. CDR1 and CDR2 from the germline V gene are MNHEY and SVGAGI.

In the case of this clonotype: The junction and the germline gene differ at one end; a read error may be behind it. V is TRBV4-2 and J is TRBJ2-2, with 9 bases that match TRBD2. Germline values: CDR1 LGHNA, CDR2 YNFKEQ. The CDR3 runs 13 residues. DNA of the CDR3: TGTGCCAGCAGCCAAGATCGAGCGGGGGGGCTGTTTTTT. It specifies CASSQDRAGGLFF.

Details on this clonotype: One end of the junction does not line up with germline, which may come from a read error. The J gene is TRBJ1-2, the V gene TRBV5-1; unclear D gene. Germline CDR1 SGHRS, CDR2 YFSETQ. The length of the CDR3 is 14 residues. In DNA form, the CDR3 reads TGCGCCAGCAGCTTGGAGAACAGAAACTATGCCTACACCTTC. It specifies CASSLENRNYAYTF.

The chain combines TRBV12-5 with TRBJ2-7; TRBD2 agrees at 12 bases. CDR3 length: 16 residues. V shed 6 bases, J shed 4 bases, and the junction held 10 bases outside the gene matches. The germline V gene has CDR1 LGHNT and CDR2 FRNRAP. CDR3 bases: TGTGCTAGTGGGGTTCGATCCGGGACTAGCGGGTACGAGCAGTACTTC. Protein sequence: CASGVRSGTSGYEQYF.

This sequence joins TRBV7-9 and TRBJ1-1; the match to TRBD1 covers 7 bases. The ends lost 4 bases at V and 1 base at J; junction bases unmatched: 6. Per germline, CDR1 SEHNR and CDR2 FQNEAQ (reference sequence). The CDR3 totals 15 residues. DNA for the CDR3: TGTGCCAGCAGCTCAAGGACAGGCCCGAACACTGAAGCTTTCTTT. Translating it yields CASSSRTGPNTEAFF.

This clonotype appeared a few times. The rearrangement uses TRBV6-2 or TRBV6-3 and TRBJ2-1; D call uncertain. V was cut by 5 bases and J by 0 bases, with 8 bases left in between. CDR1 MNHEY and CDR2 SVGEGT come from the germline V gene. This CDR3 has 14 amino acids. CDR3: CASSSRSSYNEQFF. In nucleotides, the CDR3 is TGTGCCAGCAGTAGCCGGAGCTCCTACAATGAGCAGTTCTTC.

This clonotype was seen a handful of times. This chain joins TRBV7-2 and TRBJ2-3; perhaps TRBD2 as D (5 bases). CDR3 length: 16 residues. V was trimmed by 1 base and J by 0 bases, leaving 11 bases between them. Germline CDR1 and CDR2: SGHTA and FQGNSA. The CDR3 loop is CASSLGPRTSTDTQYF. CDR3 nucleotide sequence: TGTGCCAGCAGCTTAGGTCCGCGGACTAGCACAGATACGCAGTATTTT.

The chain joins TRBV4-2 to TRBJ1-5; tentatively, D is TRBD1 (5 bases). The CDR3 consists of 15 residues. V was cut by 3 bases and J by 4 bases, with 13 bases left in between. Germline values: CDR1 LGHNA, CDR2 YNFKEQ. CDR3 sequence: CASSHDRDLNQPQHF. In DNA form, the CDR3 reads TGTGCCAGCAGCCATGACCGGGACCTGAATCAGCCCCAGCATTTT.

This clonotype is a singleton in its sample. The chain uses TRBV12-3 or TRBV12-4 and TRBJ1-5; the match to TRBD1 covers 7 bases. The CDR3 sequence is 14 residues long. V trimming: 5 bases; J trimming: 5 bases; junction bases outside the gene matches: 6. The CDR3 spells CASSLDRVYQPQHF. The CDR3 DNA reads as TGTGCCAGCAGTCTCGACAGGGTATATCAGCCCCAGCATTTT.

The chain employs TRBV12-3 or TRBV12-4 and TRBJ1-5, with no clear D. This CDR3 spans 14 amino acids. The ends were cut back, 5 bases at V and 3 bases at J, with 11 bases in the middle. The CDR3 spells CASSPANDNQPQHF. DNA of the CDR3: TGTGCCAGCAGTCCCGCGAACGACAATCAGCCCCAGCATTTT.

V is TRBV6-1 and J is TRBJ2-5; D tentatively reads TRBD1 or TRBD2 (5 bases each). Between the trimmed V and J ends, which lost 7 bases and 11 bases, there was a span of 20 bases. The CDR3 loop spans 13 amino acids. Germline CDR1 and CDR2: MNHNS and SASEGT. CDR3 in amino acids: CASKGSSGSEQYF. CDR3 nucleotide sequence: TGTGCCAGCAAGGGCAGCTCAGGGAGTGAGCAGTACTTC.

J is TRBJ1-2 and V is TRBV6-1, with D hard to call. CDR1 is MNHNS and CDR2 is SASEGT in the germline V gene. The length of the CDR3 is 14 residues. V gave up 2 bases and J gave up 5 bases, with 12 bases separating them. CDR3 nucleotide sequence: TGTGCCAGCAGTGAACTAGGCAAGGGATATGGCTACACCTTC. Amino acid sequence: CASSELGKGYGYTF.

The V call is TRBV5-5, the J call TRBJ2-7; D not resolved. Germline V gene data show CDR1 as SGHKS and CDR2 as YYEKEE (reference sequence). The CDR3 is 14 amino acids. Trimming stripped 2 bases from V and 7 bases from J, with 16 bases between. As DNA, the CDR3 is TGTGCCAGCAGCTTCCGGGCAGACGGTACTGAGCAGTACTTC. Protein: CASSFRADGTEQYF.

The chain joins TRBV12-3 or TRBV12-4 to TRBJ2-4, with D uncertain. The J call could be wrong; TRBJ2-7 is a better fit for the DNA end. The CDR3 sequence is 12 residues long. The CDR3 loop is CASSRYPLEQYF. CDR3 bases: TGTGCCAGCAGTCGTTATCCCCTCGAGCAGTACTTC.

In nucleotides, the CDR3 is TGCAGTGCTAGAGGTACCGGGACACTTGGCTACACCTTC. Its protein product is CSARGTGTLGYTF. V usage is TRBV20-1 and J usage is TRBJ1-2, with a possible D match to TRBD1 (6 bases). V lost 1 base and J 7 bases, leaving 13 bases between the germline ends. The germline CDR1 and CDR2 sequences are DFQATT and SNEGSKA (reference sequence). The CDR3 is made up of 13 amino acids.

CDR3 nucleotide sequence: TGTGCCAGCAGTGCTAGCGGGAGATTGGAGACCCAGTACTTC. Translating gives CASSASGRLETQYF. The V and J genes are TRBV6-1 and TRBJ2-5, with 10 bases fitting TRBD2. V shed 4 bases and J 5 bases; nucleotides not matched to a gene: 4. Germline V gene data show CDR1 as MNHNS and CDR2 as SASEGT. CDR3 length: 14 amino acids.

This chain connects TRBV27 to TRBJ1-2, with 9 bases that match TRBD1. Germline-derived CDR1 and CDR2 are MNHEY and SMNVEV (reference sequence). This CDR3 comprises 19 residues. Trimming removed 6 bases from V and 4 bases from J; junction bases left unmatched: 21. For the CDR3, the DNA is TGTGCCAGCAGCTTCCACACCATTGGACAGGGGCCTTCTTCCTATGGCTACACCTTC. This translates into CASSFHTIGQGPSSYGYTF.

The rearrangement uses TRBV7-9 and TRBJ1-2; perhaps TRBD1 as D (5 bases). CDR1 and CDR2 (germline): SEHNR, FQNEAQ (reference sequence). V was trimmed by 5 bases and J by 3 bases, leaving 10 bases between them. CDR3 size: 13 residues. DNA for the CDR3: TGTGCCAGCAGCGGGATAGGGGACTATGGCTACACCTTC. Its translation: CASSGIGDYGYTF.

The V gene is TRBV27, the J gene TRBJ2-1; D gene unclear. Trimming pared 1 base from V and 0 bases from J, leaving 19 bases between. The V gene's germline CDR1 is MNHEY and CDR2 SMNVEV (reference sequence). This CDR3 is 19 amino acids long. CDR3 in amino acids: CASSLFSGGPGSSYNEQFF. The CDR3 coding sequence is TGTGCCAGCAGTTTATTTTCGGGCGGTCCCGGAAGCTCCTACAATGAGCAGTTCTTC.

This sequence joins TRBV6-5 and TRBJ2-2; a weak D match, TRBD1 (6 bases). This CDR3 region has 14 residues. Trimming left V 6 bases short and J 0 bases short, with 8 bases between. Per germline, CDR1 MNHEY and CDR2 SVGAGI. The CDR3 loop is CASRDSANTGELFF. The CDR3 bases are TGTGCCAGCAGGGACAGCGCGAACACCGGGGAGCTGTTTTTT.

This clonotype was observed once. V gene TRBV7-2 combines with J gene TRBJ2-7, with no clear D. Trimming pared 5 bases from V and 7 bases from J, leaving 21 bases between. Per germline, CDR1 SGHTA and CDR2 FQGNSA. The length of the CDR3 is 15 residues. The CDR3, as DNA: TGTGCCAGCAGCCCCCGGTTTCGCTCCTACAATGAGCAGTACTTC. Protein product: CASSPRFRSYNEQYF.

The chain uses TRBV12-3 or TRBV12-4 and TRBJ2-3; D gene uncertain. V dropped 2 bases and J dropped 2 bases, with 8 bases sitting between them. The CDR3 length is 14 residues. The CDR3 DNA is TGTGCCAGCAGTTTATTCGGAAACACAGATACGCAGTATTTT. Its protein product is CASSLFGNTDTQYF.

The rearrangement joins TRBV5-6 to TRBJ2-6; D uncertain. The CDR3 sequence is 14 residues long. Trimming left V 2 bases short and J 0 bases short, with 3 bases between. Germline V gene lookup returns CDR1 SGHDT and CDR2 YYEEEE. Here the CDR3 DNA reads TGTGCCAGCAGCTTCCCCTCTGGGGCCAACGTCCTGACTTTC. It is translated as CASSFPSGANVLTF.